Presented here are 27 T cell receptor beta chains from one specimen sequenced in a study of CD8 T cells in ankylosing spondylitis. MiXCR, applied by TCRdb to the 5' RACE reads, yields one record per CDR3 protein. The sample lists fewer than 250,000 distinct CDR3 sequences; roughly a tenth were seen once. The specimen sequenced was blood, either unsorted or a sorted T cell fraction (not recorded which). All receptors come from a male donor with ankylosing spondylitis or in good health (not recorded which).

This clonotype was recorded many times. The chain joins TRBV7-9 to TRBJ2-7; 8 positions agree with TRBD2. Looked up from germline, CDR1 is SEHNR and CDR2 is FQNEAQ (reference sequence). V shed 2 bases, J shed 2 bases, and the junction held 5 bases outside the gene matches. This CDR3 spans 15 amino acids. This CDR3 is CASSLITSGPYEQYF. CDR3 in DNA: TGTGCCAGCAGCTTAATAACTAGCGGACCCTACGAGCAGTACTTC.

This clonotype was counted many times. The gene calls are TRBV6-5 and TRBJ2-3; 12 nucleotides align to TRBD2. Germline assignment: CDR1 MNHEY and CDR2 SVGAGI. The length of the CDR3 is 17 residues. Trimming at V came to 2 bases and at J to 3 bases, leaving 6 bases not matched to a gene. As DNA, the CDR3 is TGTGCCAGCAGTTACGCCCAGACTAGCGGGAGAACAGATACGCAGTATTTT. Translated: CASSYAQTSGRTDTQYF.

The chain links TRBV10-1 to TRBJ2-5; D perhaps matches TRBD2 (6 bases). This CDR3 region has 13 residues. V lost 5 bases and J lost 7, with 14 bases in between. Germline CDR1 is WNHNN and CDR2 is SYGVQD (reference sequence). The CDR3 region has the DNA TGCGCCAGCAGTAGGAACTTGGGAGGGACCCAGTACTTC. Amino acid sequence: CASSRNLGGTQYF.

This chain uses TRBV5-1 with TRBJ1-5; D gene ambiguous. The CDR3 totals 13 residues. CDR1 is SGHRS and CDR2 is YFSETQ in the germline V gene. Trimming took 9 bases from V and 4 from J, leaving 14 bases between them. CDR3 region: CATLPGFNQPQHF. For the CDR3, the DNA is TGCGCCACCCTCCCAGGATTTAATCAGCCCCAGCATTTT.

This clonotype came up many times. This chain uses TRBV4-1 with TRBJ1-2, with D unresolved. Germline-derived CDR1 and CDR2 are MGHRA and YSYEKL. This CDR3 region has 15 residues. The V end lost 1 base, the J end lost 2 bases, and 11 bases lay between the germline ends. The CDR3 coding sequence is TGCGCCAGCAGCCAAGCTGTGGCAGAAAACTATGGCTACACCTTC. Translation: CASSQAVAENYGYTF.

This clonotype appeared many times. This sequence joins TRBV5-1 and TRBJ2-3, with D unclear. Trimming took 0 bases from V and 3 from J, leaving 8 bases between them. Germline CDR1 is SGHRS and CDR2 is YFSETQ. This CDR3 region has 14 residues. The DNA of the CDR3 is TGCGCCAGCAGCTTGGACGGGTTAACAGATACGCAGTATTTT. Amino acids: CASSLDGLTDTQYF.

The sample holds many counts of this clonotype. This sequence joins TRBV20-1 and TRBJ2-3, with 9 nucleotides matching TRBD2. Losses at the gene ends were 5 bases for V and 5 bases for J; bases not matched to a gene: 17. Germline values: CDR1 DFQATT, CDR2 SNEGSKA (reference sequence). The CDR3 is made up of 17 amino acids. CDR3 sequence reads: CSASRPAGGPVGDTQYF. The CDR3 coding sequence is TGCAGTGCTTCAAGACCGGCGGGGGGGCCGGTGGGAGATACGCAGTATTTT.

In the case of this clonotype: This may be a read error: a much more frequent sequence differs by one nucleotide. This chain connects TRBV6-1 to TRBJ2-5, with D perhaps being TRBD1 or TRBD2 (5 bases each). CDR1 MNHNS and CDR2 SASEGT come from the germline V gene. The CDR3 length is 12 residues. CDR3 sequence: CVTGRHQETQYF. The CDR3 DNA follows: TGTGTCACGGGGCGGCACCAAGAGACCCAGTACTTC.

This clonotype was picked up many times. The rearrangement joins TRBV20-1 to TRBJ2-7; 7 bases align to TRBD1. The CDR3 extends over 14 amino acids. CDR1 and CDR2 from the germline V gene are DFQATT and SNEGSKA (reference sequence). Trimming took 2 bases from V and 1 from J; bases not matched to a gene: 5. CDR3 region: CSARKGAGSYEQYF. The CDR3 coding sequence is TGCAGTGCTAGAAAGGGGGCTGGTTCCTACGAGCAGTACTTC.

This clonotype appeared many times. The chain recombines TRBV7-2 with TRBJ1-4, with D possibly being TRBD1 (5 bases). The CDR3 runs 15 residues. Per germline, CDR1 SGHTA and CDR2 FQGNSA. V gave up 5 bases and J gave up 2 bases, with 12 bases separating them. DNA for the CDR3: TGTGCCAGCAGCCTACCAGGGATGACTAATGAAAAACTGTTTTTT. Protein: CASSLPGMTNEKLFF.

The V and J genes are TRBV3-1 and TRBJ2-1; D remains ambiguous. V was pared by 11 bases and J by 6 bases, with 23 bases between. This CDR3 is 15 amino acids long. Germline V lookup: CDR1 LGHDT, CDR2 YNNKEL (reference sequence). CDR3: CASSHSDQWTNEQFF. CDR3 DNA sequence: TGTGCCTCCAGCCACTCGGACCAATGGACCAATGAGCAGTTCTTC.

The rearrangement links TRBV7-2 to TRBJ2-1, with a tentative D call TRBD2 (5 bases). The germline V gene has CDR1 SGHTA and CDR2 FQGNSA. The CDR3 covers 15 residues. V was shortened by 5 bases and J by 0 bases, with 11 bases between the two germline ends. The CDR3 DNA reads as TGTGCCAGCAGCCCGAGGGTTAGCTCCTACAATGAGCAGTTCTTC. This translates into CASSPRVSSYNEQFF.

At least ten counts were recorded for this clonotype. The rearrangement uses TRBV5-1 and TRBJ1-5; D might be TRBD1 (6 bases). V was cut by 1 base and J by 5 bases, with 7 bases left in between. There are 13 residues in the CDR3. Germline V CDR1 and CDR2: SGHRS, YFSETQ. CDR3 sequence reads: CASSLWTDQPQHF. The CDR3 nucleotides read TGCGCCAGCAGCTTGTGGACAGATCAGCCCCAGCATTTT.

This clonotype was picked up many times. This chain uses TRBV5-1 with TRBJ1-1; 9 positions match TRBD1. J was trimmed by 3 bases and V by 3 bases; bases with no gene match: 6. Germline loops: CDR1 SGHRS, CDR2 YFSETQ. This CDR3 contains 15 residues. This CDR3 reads CASSSRTGVDTEAFF. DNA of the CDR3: TGCGCCAGCAGCTCGAGGACAGGGGTTGACACTGAAGCTTTCTTT.

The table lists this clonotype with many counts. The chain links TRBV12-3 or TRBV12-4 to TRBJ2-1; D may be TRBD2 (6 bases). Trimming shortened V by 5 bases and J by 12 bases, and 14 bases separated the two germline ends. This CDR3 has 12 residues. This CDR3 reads CASSVTSTGQFF. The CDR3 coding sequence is TGTGCCAGCAGTGTAACTAGCACTGGGCAGTTCTTC.

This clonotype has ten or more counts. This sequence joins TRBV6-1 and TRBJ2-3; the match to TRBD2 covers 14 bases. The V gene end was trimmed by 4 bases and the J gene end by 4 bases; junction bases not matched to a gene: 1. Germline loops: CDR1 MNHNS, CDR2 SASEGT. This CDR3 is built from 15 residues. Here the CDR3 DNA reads TGTGCCAGCAGTGCGACTAGCGGGGGGGCAGATACGCAGTATTTT. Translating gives CASSATSGGADTQYF.

The CDR3 coding sequence is TGCAGTGCTAGGGGCCAGCCGAAAAACATTCAGTACTTC. Translating it yields CSARGQPKNIQYF. V usage is TRBV20-1 and J usage is TRBJ2-4; no clear D gene. Trimming pared 3 bases from V and 4 bases from J, leaving 10 bases between. The CDR3 consists of 13 residues. Germline V gives CDR1 DFQATT, CDR2 SNEGSKA (reference sequence).

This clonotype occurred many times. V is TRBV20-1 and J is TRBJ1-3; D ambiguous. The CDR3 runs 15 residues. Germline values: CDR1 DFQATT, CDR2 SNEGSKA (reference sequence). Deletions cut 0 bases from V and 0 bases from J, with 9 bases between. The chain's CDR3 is CSARDLAGSGNTIYF. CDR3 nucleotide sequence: TGCAGTGCTAGAGATTTGGCAGGCTCTGGAAACACCATATATTTT.

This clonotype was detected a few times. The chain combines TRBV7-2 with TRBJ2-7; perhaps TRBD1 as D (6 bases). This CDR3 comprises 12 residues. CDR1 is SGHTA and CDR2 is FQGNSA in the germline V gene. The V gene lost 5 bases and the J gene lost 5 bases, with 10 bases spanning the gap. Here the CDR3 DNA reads TGTGCCAGCAGCCCCCCAGGGGACGAGCAGTACTTC. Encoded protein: CASSPPGDEQYF.

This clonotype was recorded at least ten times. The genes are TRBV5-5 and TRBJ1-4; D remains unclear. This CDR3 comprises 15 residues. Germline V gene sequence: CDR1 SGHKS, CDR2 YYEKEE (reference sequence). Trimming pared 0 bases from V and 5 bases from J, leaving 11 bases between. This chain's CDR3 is CASSLGFGVNEKLFF. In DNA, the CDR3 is TGTGCCAGCAGCTTGGGATTTGGGGTAAATGAAAAACTGTTTTTT.

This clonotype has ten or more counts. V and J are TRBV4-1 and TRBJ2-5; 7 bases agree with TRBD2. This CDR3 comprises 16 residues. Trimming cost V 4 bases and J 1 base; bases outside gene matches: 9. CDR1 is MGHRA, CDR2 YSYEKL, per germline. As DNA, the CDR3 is TGCGCCAGCAGCCTACCGGGCGGGGGACCCCAAGAGACCCAGTACTTC. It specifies CASSLPGGGPQETQYF.

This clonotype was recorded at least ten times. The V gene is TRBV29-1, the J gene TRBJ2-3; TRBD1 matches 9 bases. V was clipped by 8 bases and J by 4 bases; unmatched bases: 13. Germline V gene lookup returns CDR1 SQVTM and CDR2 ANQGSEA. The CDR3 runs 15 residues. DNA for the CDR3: TGCAGCACCCGAAGCGGGACAGGGATCGCAGATACGCAGTATTTT. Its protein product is CSTRSGTGIADTQYF.

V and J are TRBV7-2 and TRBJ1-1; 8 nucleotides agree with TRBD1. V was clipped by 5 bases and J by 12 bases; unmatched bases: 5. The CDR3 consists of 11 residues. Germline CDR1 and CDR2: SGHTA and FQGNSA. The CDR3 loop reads CASSVRDRTFF. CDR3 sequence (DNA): TGTGCCAGCAGCGTCCGGGACAGGACTTTCTTT.

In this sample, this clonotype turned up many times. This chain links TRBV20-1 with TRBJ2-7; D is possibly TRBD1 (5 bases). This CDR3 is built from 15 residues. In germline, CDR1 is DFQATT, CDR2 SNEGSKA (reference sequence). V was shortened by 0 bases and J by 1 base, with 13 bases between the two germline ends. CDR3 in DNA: TGCAGTGCTAGAGATGGCACAGGATTTTCCTACGAGCAGTACTTC. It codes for CSARDGTGFSYEQYF.

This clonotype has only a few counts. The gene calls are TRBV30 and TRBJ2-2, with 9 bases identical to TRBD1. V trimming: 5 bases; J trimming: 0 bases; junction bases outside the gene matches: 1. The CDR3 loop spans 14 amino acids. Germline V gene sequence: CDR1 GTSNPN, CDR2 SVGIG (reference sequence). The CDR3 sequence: CAWRDRANTGELFF. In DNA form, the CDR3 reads TGTGCCTGGCGGGACAGGGCGAACACCGGGGAGCTGTTTTTT.

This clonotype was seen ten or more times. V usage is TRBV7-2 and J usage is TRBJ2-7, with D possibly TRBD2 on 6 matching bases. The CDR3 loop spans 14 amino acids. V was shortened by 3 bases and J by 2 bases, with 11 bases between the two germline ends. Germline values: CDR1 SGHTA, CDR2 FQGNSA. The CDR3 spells CASSFGGETYEQYF. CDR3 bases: TGTGCCAGCAGCTTCGGCGGGGAAACCTACGAGCAGTACTTC.

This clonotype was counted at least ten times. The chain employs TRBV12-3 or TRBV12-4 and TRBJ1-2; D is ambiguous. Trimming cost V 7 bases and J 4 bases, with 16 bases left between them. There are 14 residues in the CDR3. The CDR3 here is CASTLEPPSYGYTF. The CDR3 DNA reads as TGTGCCAGCACCCTGGAACCCCCTAGCTATGGCTACACCTTC.